The TCR beta chain described here comes from a study of blood T cell repertoires in COVID-19. For the study at large: COVID-19 samples from acute and convalescent phases originated in the United States, Italy and Spain.

Germline CDR1 reads MNHEY; CDR2 reads SVGAGI. V dropped 10 bases and J dropped 3 bases, with 18 bases sitting between them. The CDR3 runs to 14 residues. Original analysis: Counts of nucleated cells, estimated from reference gene primer amplification, were obtained. Clones were read by immunoSEQ multiplex PCR, and TCRdb kept only the in-frame ones, dropping some. For V, J and clone size, that table is used; D and trimming come from the DNA. The sample comprises under 95,000 clones, around 85% of which are singletons, and roughly 10% rests with the top ten. The source of this sequence is a man between 65 and 79 years old with acute or convalescent COVID-19. The chain carries TRBV6-5 and TRBJ1-1, with no clear D. Sequencing was carried out using peripheral blood. For the CDR3, the DNA is TGTGCCACCGCCCCGACGGGAGGGTACACTGAAGCTTTCTTT. It codes for CATAPTGGYTEAFF.